This T cell receptor beta chain is from a study of shared clonotypes between healthy human individuals. Whole-study results and caveats: Some clonotypes were shared by all four sorted-subset donors, while others were not shared. The non-shared ones had lower generation probabilities than the shared ones. The represented genetic and exposure-history diversity was limited by the small number of donors. The sampled material consisted only of blood, and tissue repertoires are likely to differ.

Donors were Caucasian adults residing in Nashville, Tennessee, USA. About this clone itself: Its target is unknown.

V lost 9 bases to trimming and J lost 2 bases; unmatched junction nucleotides: 8. The germline gives CDR1 SNHLY, CDR2 FYNNEI. The CDR3 extends over 15 amino acids. TCRdb's table, derived via immunoSEQ multiplex PCR, lists solely in-frame clones and lacks some. The data contain around 100,000 clones, under 70% of them singletons. J is TRBJ2-2 and V is TRBV2, with 8 positions matching TRBD2. The sequence came from a woman between 25 and 40 years old in good health. The sequenced sample consisted of memory CD8+ T cells sorted from blood. As for subset: CD45RO+ cells pooled with CCR7-negative TemRA cells. The CDR3 DNA is TGTGCCAGGGACCTAGCGGGTATAAACACCGGGGAGCTGTTTTTT. Its protein is CARDLAGINTGELFF.